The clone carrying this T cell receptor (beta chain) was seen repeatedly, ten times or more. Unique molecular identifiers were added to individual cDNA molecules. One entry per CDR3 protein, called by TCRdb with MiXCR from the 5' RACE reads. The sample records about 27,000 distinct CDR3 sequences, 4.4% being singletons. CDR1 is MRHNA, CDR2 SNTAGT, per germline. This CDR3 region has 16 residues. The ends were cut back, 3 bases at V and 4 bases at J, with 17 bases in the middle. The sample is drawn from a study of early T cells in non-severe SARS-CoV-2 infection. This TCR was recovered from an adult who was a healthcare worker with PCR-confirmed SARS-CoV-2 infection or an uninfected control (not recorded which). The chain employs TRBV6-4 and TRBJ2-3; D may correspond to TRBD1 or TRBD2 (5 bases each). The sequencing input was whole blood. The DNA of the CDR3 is TGTGCCAGCAGTGAACGTGGGGGTCAGTCCCCAGATACGCAGTATTTT. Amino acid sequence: CASSERGGQSPDTQYF.